This record looks at one TCR beta chain sequence and its context. This record belongs to a study of blood T cell repertoires in COVID-19. Overall study: Samples representing acute and convalescent COVID-19 were sourced from the United States, Italy and Spain. From T cells, B-cell-depleted T cells, or PBMCs came the material, which was cDNA or gDNA.

As handled by the study authors: For nucleated cells, counts were estimated from reference gene primer amplification. Some clones are missing from TCRdb's copy, which holds only in-frame ones; the method was immunoSEQ multiplex PCR. The V and J calls and clone size come from that table; D and trimming were worked out from the DNA. The sample lists about 37,000 clones; around three quarters were seen once. This sequence originates from a woman aged 70 to 79 with acute or convalescent COVID-19. Sequenced: peripheral blood.

The CDR3 sequence: CASSVSGQGADTQYF. The CDR3, as DNA: TGTGCCAGCAGCGTATCGGGACAGGGCGCAGATACGCAGTATTTT. This chain uses TRBV9 with TRBJ2-3; 9 nucleotides agree with TRBD1. J gave up 4 bases and V 1 base, and 4 bases lay outside the gene matches. The CDR3 spans 15 residues. Germline V gene sequence: CDR1 SGDLS, CDR2 YYNGEE.